The 18 T cell receptor beta chains presented below share a single source sample, sequenced in a study of read filtering for tumor transcriptome and immune sequencing. This library used approximately 0.4 ug RNA and molecular barcoded adaptors spanning alpha/delta and beta/gamma chains. One entry per CDR3 protein, called by TCRdb with MiXCR from the reads. Among 90,000 or so distinct CDR3 sequences listed, 20% to 25% were seen once. Sequenced input: a population of CD138-negative cells sorted from bone marrow. The receptors were gathered from a donor at least 40 years old with multiple myeloma.

This chain joins TRBV28 and TRBJ2-7; D unclear. CDR1 is MDHEN, CDR2 SYDVKM, per germline. The length of the CDR3 is 17 residues. V was shortened by 7 bases and J by 2 bases, with 24 bases between the two germline ends. CDR3 residues: CASNNIVLDGRTYEQYF. DNA for the CDR3: TGTGCCAGCAATAATATCGTCCTCGACGGACGAACCTACGAGCAGTACTTC.

This clonotype was observed many times. The chain combines TRBV29-1 with TRBJ2-7, with D possibly matching TRBD1 (6 bases). The CDR3 spans 11 residues. Germline V gene data show CDR1 as SQVTM and CDR2 as ANQGSEA. V lost 7 bases to trimming and J lost 6 bases, with 13 bases between them. Here the CDR3 reads CSGFTGIEQYF. CDR3 coding DNA: TGCAGCGGCTTTACAGGGATCGAGCAGTACTTC.

There are many counts of this clonotype. The chain couples TRBV2 to TRBJ2-3, with 11 bases identical to TRBD1. This CDR3 comprises 15 residues. Per germline, CDR1 SNHLY and CDR2 FYNNEI. After removal of 6 bases from V and 7 bases from J, the junction contained 9 bases not matched to a gene. The CDR3 coding sequence is TGTGCCAGCAGAGGACAGGGGGCGAAGGAAAATACGCAGTATTTT. It specifies CASRGQGAKENTQYF.

The table lists this clonotype with many counts. The gene calls are TRBV3-2 and TRBJ2-3; TRBD1 is the table's D call, not checked against the DNA. TRBV3-2 is noted as a pseudogene. The CDR3 sequence is 16 residues long. CDR3 region: CASSPRGSWGTDTQYF. DNA of the CDR3: TGTGCCAGCAGCCCCCGGGGTAGCTGGGGCACAGATACGCAGTATTTT.

Ten or more counts support this clonotype. The rearrangement uses TRBV5-1 and TRBJ1-1, with D tentatively TRBD1 (6 bases). Between the trimmed V and J ends, which lost 0 bases and 6 bases, there was a span of 21 bases. The CDR3 has 17 amino acids. Per germline, CDR1 SGHRS and CDR2 YFSETQ. The CDR3 bases are TGCGCCAGCAGCTTGGGTGTAGGAGATTACAGGGTTGCTGAAGCTTTCTTT. It translates to CASSLGVGDYRVAEAFF.

This clonotype was counted a few times. A read error may be the cause here, since a much bigger clone is one base away. The chain has TRBV3-1 and TRBJ2-1; tentative D call: TRBD1 (5 bases). Germline V gives CDR1 LGHDT, CDR2 YNNKEL (reference sequence). V lost 4 bases, J lost 14 bases, and 12 bases lay in between. The CDR3 has 11 amino acids. The CDR3 sequence is CASSPGSGEFF. CDR3 DNA sequence: TGTGCCAGCAGCCCAGGGTCAGGCGAGTTCTTC.

The chain has TRBV11-2 and TRBJ2-1; TRBD1 agrees at 7 bases. The CDR3 covers 15 residues. The trim removed 0 bases at V and 3 bases at J, leaving 2 bases unmatched. Germline CDR1 SGHAT, CDR2 FQNNGV. The CDR3 protein is CASSLDRGFYNEQFF. The CDR3 nucleotides read TGTGCCAGCAGCTTAGACAGGGGGTTCTACAATGAGCAGTTCTTC.

This clonotype was observed at least ten times. This chain joins TRBV3-1 and TRBJ2-5; D ambiguous. Germline CDR1 is LGHDT and CDR2 is YNNKEL (reference sequence). The CDR3 totals 11 residues. V shed 5 bases and J shed 5 bases, with 6 bases lying between them. The CDR3 loop is CASSLWETQYF. In DNA form, the CDR3 reads TGTGCCAGCAGCTTATGGGAGACCCAGTACTTC.

The V gene is TRBV6-6, the J gene TRBJ1-5, with unresolved D. The V end was cut by 3 bases, the J end by 2 bases, with 14 bases between. CDR1 and CDR2 (germline): MNHNY, SVGAGI (reference sequence). CDR3 size: 16 residues. The CDR3 bases are TGTGCCAGCAGTTATGGTTTGGCCCGGGGCAATCAGCCCCAGCATTTT. It specifies CASSYGLARGNQPQHF.

This rearrangement joins TRBV20-1 to TRBJ1-4, with a weak D call TRBD1 (6 bases). Germline CDR1 DFQATT, CDR2 SNEGSKA (reference sequence). With 0 bases removed from V and 8 bases from J, the gap between germline ends came to 16 bases. CDR3 length: 15 amino acids. CDR3 protein: CSARDLRGMEEKLFF. The CDR3 DNA follows: TGCAGTGCTAGAGATCTAAGGGGGATGGAGGAAAAACTGTTTTTT.

This clonotype was observed at least ten times. V and J are TRBV7-2 and TRBJ2-3, with 10 nucleotides matching TRBD1. The V gene's germline CDR1 is SGHTA and CDR2 FQGNSA. V lost 5 bases, J lost 4 bases, and 6 bases stayed unmatched. The CDR3 has 15 amino acids. CDR3 DNA sequence: TGTGCCAGCAGCCAGGACAGGGGGAGGGCAGATACGCAGTATTTT. This sequence encodes CASSQDRGRADTQYF. The variable domain in full, completed from reference TRBV7-2 and TRBJ2-3, reads GAGVSQSPSNKVTEKGKDVELRCDPISGHTALYWYRQSLGQGLEFLIYFQGNSAPDKSGLPSDRFSAERTGGSVSTLTIQRTQQEDSAVYLCASSQDRGRADTQYFGPGTRLTVL.

This clonotype was found many times. In DNA, the CDR3 is TGTGCCAGCAGCTATTCGGGACTAGCGGGGGCCCAAAGCTCCTACAATGAGCAGTTCTTC. Translation gives CASSYSGLAGAQSSYNEQFF. The chain joins TRBV7-9 to TRBJ2-1; 14 bases are shared with TRBD2. Germline V CDR1 and CDR2: SEHNR, FQNEAQ (reference sequence). The CDR3 is 20 amino acids. Unmatched junction bases numbered 11, after V lost 4 bases and J lost 0 bases.

The J gene is TRBJ2-3, the V gene TRBV19, with no clear D. The CDR3 is 12 residues long. Trimming cost V 5 bases and J 4 bases, with 7 bases left between them. The germline gives CDR1 LNHDA, CDR2 SQIVND (reference sequence). The CDR3 coding sequence is TGTGCCAGTAGTCCTACGTCAGATACGCAGTATTTT. It encodes CASSPTSDTQYF. The entire variable domain, with the rest obtained from reference TRBV19 and TRBJ2-3, is as follows: DGGITQSPKYLFRKEGQNVTLSCEQNLNHDAMYWYRQDPGQGLRLIYYSQIVNDFQKGDIAEGYSVSREKKESFPLTVTSAQKNPTAFYLCASSPTSDTQYFGPGTRLTVL.

This clonotype was observed a few times. This chain joins TRBV27 and TRBJ1-4; D perhaps matches TRBD1 (6 bases). From germline, CDR1 is MNHEY and CDR2 SMNVEV (reference sequence). Between the trimmed V and J ends, which lost 5 bases and 4 bases, there was a span of 11 bases. The CDR3 length is 14 residues. The CDR3 DNA reads TGTGCCAGCAGTAAACAGGGTTATAATGAAAAACTGTTTTTT. This sequence encodes CASSKQGYNEKLFF.

Remarks on this clonotype: Because it lacks the conserved phenylalanine or tryptophan at the end, this CDR3 is likely a read error. The genes are TRBV6-6 and TRBJ2-5; unclear D gene. V was shortened by 10 bases and J by 5 bases, with 26 bases between the two germline ends. Germline CDR1 is MNHNY and CDR2 is SVGAGI (reference sequence). The CDR3 has 16 residues. The CDR3 nucleotides read TGTGCCACCCCGGAGCCTAGTAGACCCTTCCGGGAGACCCAGTACCTC. This gives the protein CATPEPSRPFRETQYL.

In its sample, this clonotype was seen many times. The chain is built from TRBV7-2 and TRBJ1-1; 8 nucleotides align to TRBD1. This CDR3 contains 13 residues. V shed 5 bases, J shed 5 bases, and the junction held 4 bases outside the gene matches. CDR1 is SGHTA and CDR2 is FQGNSA in the germline V gene. CDR3 protein: CASSRNRGTEAFF. CDR3 DNA: TGTGCCAGCAGCCGCAACAGGGGGACTGAAGCTTTCTTT.

V and J are TRBV5-1 and TRBJ2-5; TRBD2 aligns across 8 bases. CDR3 length: 15 amino acids. J lost 2 bases, V lost 4 bases, and 7 bases had no gene match. Germline V gene lookup returns CDR1 SGHRS and CDR2 YFSETQ. The CDR3 nucleotides read TGCGCCAGCAGCCCAGCGGGGGAGCCTCAAGAGACCCAGTACTTC. Its protein product is CASSPAGEPQETQYF. Looking up the rest from reference TRBV5-1 and TRBJ2-5 gives the full variable domain: KAGVTQTPRYLIKTRGQQVTLSCSPISGHRSVSWYQQTPGQGLQFLFEYFSETQRNKGNFPGRFSGRQFSNSRSEMNVSTLELGDSALYLCASSPAGEPQETQYFGPGTRLLVL.

This clonotype was seen many times. The J gene is TRBJ2-7, the V gene TRBV7-2; TRBD2 matches at 12 bases. Germline CDR1 and CDR2: SGHTA and FQGNSA. The CDR3 runs to 15 residues. V was pared by 6 bases and J by 4 bases, with 7 bases of the junction left unmatched. The CDR3 bases are TGTGCCAGCAGACAGGGACTAGCGGGCTCGTACGAGCAGTACTTC. It yields the protein CASRQGLAGSYEQYF. The full variable domain, with the rest looked up from reference TRBV7-2 and TRBJ2-7, is GAGVSQSPSNKVTEKGKDVELRCDPISGHTALYWYRQSLGQGLEFLIYFQGNSAPDKSGLPSDRFSAERTGGSVSTLTIQRTQQEDSAVYLCASRQGLAGSYEQYFGPGTRLTVT.